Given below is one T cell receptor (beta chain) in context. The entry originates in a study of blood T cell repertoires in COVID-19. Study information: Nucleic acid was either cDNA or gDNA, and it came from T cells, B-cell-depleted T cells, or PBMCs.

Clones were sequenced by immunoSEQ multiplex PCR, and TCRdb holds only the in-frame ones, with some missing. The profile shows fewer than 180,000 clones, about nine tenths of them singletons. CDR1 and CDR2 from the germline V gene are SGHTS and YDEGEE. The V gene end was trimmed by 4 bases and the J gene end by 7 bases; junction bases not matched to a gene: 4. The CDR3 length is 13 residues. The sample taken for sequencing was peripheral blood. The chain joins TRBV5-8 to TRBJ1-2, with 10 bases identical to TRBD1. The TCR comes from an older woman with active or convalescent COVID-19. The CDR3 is CASSEWDRGGYTF. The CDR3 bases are TGTGCCAGCAGCGAGTGGGACAGGGGTGGCTACACCTTC.